Below, 8 T cell receptor beta chains from the same sample are listed, as sequenced in a study of T cell repertoires in cytomegalovirus infection. MiXCR, applied by TCRdb to the reads, yields one record per CDR3 protein. The sample lists some 700,000 distinct CDR3 sequences; 35% were seen once. Sequencing used PBMCs. Receptors were obtained from a human donor in good health (CMV status not recorded). Some clones in this sample may be carry-over from other donors' samples.

The chain is built from TRBV12-3 or TRBV12-4 and TRBJ2-3, with D maybe TRBD2 (5 bases). This CDR3 is built from 16 residues. The V gene lost 3 bases and the J gene lost 6 bases, with 19 bases spanning the gap. For the CDR3, the DNA is TGTGCCAGCAGTTTGGGGAGCGGCACACGAGTTGATACGCAGTATTTT. Its protein is CASSLGSGTRVDTQYF.

The chain has TRBV7-4 and TRBJ2-5; D remains ambiguous. V was clipped by 4 bases and J by 5 bases, with 14 bases between them. The CDR3 covers 14 residues. Germline CDR1 SGHVT, CDR2 SQSDAQ. CDR3 coding DNA: TGTGCCAGCAGCTCCCACTTTGTGGGGGAGACCCAGTACTTC. It codes for CASSSHFVGETQYF.

The chain combines TRBV2 with TRBJ2-4, with 10 positions matching TRBD2. Germline CDR1 SNHLY, CDR2 FYNNEI. The J segment lost 6 bases and the V segment lost 6 bases, leaving 8 bases of the junction unmatched. The CDR3 runs 15 residues. CDR3 nucleotide sequence: TGTGCCAGCAGGCGTCTAGCGGGGGCCCTAAACATTCAGTACTTC. Its protein product is CASRRLAGALNIQYF. Variable domain in full (rest from reference TRBV2 and TRBJ2-4): EPEVTQTPSHQVTQMGQEVILRCVPISNHLYFYWYRQILGQKVEFLVSFYNNEISEKSEIFDDQFSVERPDGSNFTLKIRSTKLEDSAMYFCASRRLAGALNIQYFGAGTRLSVL.

The genes are TRBV29-1 and TRBJ1-2; D is ambiguous. The germline V and J ends were trimmed by 3 bases and 0 bases, with 8 bases remaining between them. This CDR3 comprises 13 residues. Germline V lookup: CDR1 SQVTM, CDR2 ANQGSEA. The chain's CDR3 is CSVETGTNYGYTF. The CDR3 DNA is TGCAGCGTTGAGACGGGAACTAACTATGGCTACACCTTC.

This clonotype has just a few counts. V gene TRBV5-6 combines with J gene TRBJ1-6; D call uncertain. CDR1 is SGHDT, CDR2 YYEEEE, per germline. V was clipped by 4 bases and J by 3 bases, with 17 bases between them. The length of the CDR3 is 17 residues. The CDR3 is CASSLTSGSVYNSPLHF. As DNA, the CDR3 is TGTGCCAGCAGCCTCACCAGTGGCAGCGTCTATAATTCACCCCTCCACTTT.

Only a few counts were recorded for this clonotype. The chain employs TRBV28 and TRBJ2-5; possibly TRBD2 for D (6 bases). CDR1 and CDR2 from the germline V gene are MDHEN and SYDVKM. Trimming pared 2 bases from V and 1 base from J, leaving 8 bases between. The CDR3 sequence is 14 residues long. DNA of the CDR3: TGTGCCAGCAGTTTAACACTAGCCCAAGAGACCCAGTACTTC. It translates to CASSLTLAQETQYF. The full variable domain, its missing parts supplied by reference TRBV28 and TRBJ2-5, is DVKVTQSSRYLVKRTGEKVFLECVQDMDHENMFWYRQDPGLGLRLIYFSYDVKMKEKGDIPEGYSVSREKKERFSLILESASTNQTSMYLCASSLTLAQETQYFGPGTRLLVL.

The J gene is TRBJ1-1, the V gene TRBV29-1; D is unresolved. Trimming took 4 bases from V and 8 from J, leaving 11 bases between them. There are 11 residues in the CDR3. The germline CDR1 and CDR2 sequences are SQVTM and ANQGSEA. The CDR3 is CSVGASTEAFF. The DNA for the CDR3 is TGCAGCGTTGGGGCATCAACCGAAGCTTTCTTT.

This chain connects TRBV19 to TRBJ1-1; the match to TRBD1 covers 7 bases. This CDR3 spans 15 amino acids. Germline values: CDR1 LNHDA, CDR2 SQIVND (reference sequence). The V segment lost 4 bases and the J segment 1 base; nucleotides outside the gene matches: 6. The DNA of the CDR3 is TGTGCCAGTAGTAGCGACAGGGTCGGGAACACTGAAGCTTTCTTT. It yields the protein CASSSDRVGNTEAFF.